What follows are 11 T cell receptor beta chains derived from one specimen sequenced in a study of CD8+CD57+ T cells in acquired aplastic anemia. Patients picked for sequencing had shown CD8+CD57+ cell expansion detected by flow cytometry. The template used for profiling TCR beta VDJ and CDR3 was genomic DNA. Via MiXCR, TCRdb re-called the reads, giving one row per CDR3 protein. The top ten clones hold around 0.82% of a sample with about 470,000 distinct CDR3 sequences, around a third of them seen once. Sequencing was carried out using sorted CD4+, CD8+, or CD8+CD57+ T cells (not recorded which) from PBMCs. Source of these receptors: a human donor with aplastic anemia.

A note on this clonotype: One base away lies a much larger clone, so this may be a sequencing read error. V usage is TRBV20-1 and J usage is TRBJ1-2, with D possibly being TRBD1 (6 bases). The CDR3 spans 15 residues. The germline V gene encodes CDR1 DFQATT and CDR2 SNEGSKA (reference sequence). As DNA, the CDR3 is TGCAGTGCTACCCAGAATTCAGTTACAGGGCATGGCCACACCTTC. It codes for CSATQNSVTGHGHTF.

The chain uses TRBV11-2 and TRBJ1-2; D is uncertain. CDR1 is SGHAT and CDR2 is FQNNGV in the germline V gene. Deletions cut 4 bases from V and 8 bases from J, with 23 bases between. The CDR3 is 16 residues long. This CDR3 is CASSSLLRTGRGGYTF. The DNA for the CDR3 is TGTGCCAGCAGCTCCCTCCTGAGGACCGGGCGTGGAGGCTACACCTTC.

This clonotype was seen ten or more times. The CDR3 reads CAINIPDGLGNGYTF. CDR3 DNA: TGTGCCATCAATATCCCGGACGGATTGGGGAATGGCTACACCTTC. The genes are TRBV10-3 and TRBJ1-2; no reliable D call. Between the trimmed V and J ends, which lost 7 bases and 6 bases, there was a span of 21 bases. The germline gives CDR1 ENHRY, CDR2 SYGVKD. The CDR3 has 15 amino acids.

This clonotype was seen a single time. A far larger clone is only one base removed, so a read error is likely. The J gene is TRBJ1-2, the V gene TRBV7-9; TRBD1 agrees at 7 bases. CDR1 and CDR2 from the germline V gene are SEHNR and FQNEAQ (reference sequence). The CDR3 covers 13 residues. CDR3 residues: CASSLRQGDGYIF. The DNA for the CDR3 is TGTGCCAGCAGCTTACGACAGGGAGACGGCTACATCTTC.

This clonotype came up many times. The chain joins TRBV9 to TRBJ2-3; D ambiguous. Germline V lookup: CDR1 SGDLS, CDR2 YYNGEE. The germline V and J ends were trimmed by 0 bases and 11 bases, with 13 bases remaining between them. The CDR3 runs to 13 residues. CDR3 amino acids: CASSVAPPDRQYF. CDR3 coding DNA: TGTGCCAGCAGCGTAGCTCCACCGGACCGGCAGTATTTT.

This clonotype has just a few counts. This sequence joins TRBV2 and TRBJ2-1; weak D call: TRBD2 (6 bases). Germline-derived CDR1 and CDR2 are SNHLY and FYNNEI. V was cut by 7 bases and J by 0 bases, with 13 bases left in between. The CDR3 loop spans 15 amino acids. The CDR3 region is CASIVGDSSYNEQFF. CDR3 sequence (DNA): TGTGCCAGCATCGTCGGGGACTCCTCCTACAATGAGCAGTTCTTC.

The gene calls are TRBV4-3 and TRBJ1-2; TRBD1 agrees at 7 bases. CDR1 is LGHNA and CDR2 is YSLEER in the germline V gene. V shed 1 base and J 13 bases; nucleotides not matched to a gene: 18. The CDR3 sequence is 16 residues long. The CDR3 DNA reads as TGCGCCAGCAGCCAAGCCCTCATGGACAGGTTTGAGTCAGGCACCTTC. It translates to CASSQALMDRFESGTF.

The rearrangement joins TRBV30 to TRBJ1-5; the D gene is possibly TRBD1 (5 bases). V was pared by 6 bases and J by 2 bases, with 17 bases between. The CDR3 has 15 residues. Germline assignment: CDR1 GTSNPN and CDR2 SVGIG (reference sequence). The chain's CDR3 is CACSTGRGGNQPQHF. As DNA, the CDR3 is TGTGCCTGTTCAACGGGGAGGGGTGGCAATCAGCCCCAGCATTTT. Full variable domain (missing parts from reference TRBV30 and TRBJ1-5): SQTIHQWPATLVQPVGSPLSLECTVEGTSNPNLYWYRQAAGRGLQLLFYSVGIGQISSEVPQNLSASRPQDRQFILSSKKLLLSDSGFYLCACSTGRGGNQPQHFGDGTRLSIL.

The chain carries TRBV19 and TRBJ1-5; D is unclear. The CDR3 has 12 residues. From germline, CDR1 is LNHDA and CDR2 SQIVND (reference sequence). V was trimmed by 6 bases and J by 9 bases, leaving 12 bases between them. The CDR3 is CASRDGLGPQHF. The CDR3 region has the DNA TGTGCCAGTAGGGACGGCCTCGGGCCCCAGCATTTT.

The chain joins TRBV19 to TRBJ2-7; D is unclear. Germline CDR1 and CDR2: LNHDA and SQIVND (reference sequence). The CDR3 loop spans 13 amino acids. V was shortened by 5 bases and J by 4 bases, with 12 bases between the two germline ends. CDR3 sequence (DNA): TGTGCCAGTAGTTCAGGCTTTGGGTACGAGCAGTACTTC. Translated, it gives CASSSGFGYEQYF.

This clonotype was found a few times. V usage is TRBV6-1 and J usage is TRBJ1-3, with TRBD1 matching 7 bases. Trimming removed 2 bases from V and 4 bases from J; junction bases left unmatched: 8. The CDR3 is 16 residues long. Germline V lookup: CDR1 MNHNS, CDR2 SASEGT. The CDR3 coding sequence is TGTGCCAGCAGTGAACGGACAGGACTCGCCGGAAACACCATATATTTT. This gives the protein CASSERTGLAGNTIYF.